One sample yielded the 24 T cell receptor beta chains listed below, sequenced in a study of CD8+ T cells in alopecia areata (dated by TCRdb to the late 2010s). The time point label, read with the paper, signifies: about four weeks on oral tofacitinib. In light of the paper, this sample's treatment or condition label describes: oral pan-JAK inhibitor, 5-10 mg twice daily. Libraries came from the immunoSEQ multiplex PCR assay. RNA was extracted from all samples and reverse transcribed into cDNA as template for TCR sequencing. Drawn from immuneACCESS, this table holds only the in-frame rearrangements with V and J called that TCRdb kept. Clones are partly lost; checked studies trace under half to an unresolved V gene and leave the rest unexplained. This sample gives 130,000 or so clones in total; 86% of them show up just once. Together, the top ten hold over 10% of the sample. The sample was CD8+ T cells sorted from blood, taken at week 4, from a patient treated with tofacitinib. These receptors all come from a human donor with alopecia areata.

The chain carries TRBV29-1 and TRBJ2-1; tentative D call: TRBD2 (6 bases). The CDR3 totals 13 residues. The germline gives CDR1 SQVTM, CDR2 ANQGSEA. CDR3 amino acids: CSVIWRGYNEQFF. The CDR3 nucleotides read TGCAGTGTGATATGGAGGGGCTACAATGAGCAGTTCTTC.

This clone appeared a few times. The CDR3 nucleotides are TGTGCCAGCAGTTTTTCGGGTAACGGGGAGCTGTTTTTT. Protein sequence: CASSFSGNGELFF. The chain recombines TRBV27 with TRBJ2-2, with D uncertain. Germline V gene lookup returns CDR1 MNHEY and CDR2 SMNVEV (reference sequence). Between the trimmed V and J ends, which lost 3 bases and 7 bases, there was a span of 9 bases. The length of the CDR3 is 13 residues.

CDR3 loop: CSVDGTSGEQSSYEQYF. CDR3 DNA sequence: TGCAGCGTTGATGGGACTAGCGGGGAACAAAGCTCCTACGAGCAGTACTTC. The V call is TRBV29-1, the J call TRBJ2-7; 13 nucleotides line up with TRBD2. The V gene's germline CDR1 is SQVTM and CDR2 ANQGSEA. J gave up 0 bases and V 3 bases, and 8 bases lay outside the gene matches. The CDR3 runs to 17 residues.

This clone was seen once. The rearrangement links TRBV7-6 to TRBJ2-2; D not resolved. The CDR3 consists of 12 residues. V was trimmed by 5 bases and J by 7 bases, leaving 8 bases between them. Germline lookup yields CDR1 SGHVS and CDR2 FNYEAQ. This chain's CDR3 is CASSPSRGELFF. CDR3 sequence (DNA): TGTGCCAGCAGCCCCTCCCGCGGGGAGCTGTTTTTT.

The rearrangement joins TRBV29-1 to TRBJ2-5; D remains unclear. Germline loops: CDR1 SQVTM, CDR2 ANQGSEA. V lost 7 bases and J lost 5, with 5 bases in between. The CDR3 sequence is 9 residues long. DNA for the CDR3: TGCAGCGACACGGAGACCCAGTACTTC. Protein product: CSDTETQYF.

This chain joins TRBV30 and TRBJ2-1, with D maybe TRBD2 (7 bases). The germline V and J ends were trimmed by 0 bases and 9 bases, with 9 bases remaining between them. CDR3 size: 12 residues. The germline V gene encodes CDR1 GTSNPN and CDR2 SVGIG (reference sequence). The CDR3 sequence is CAWSVGGPEQFF. The CDR3, as DNA: TGTGCCTGGAGTGTGGGGGGGCCTGAGCAGTTCTTC.

The gene calls are TRBV29-1 and TRBJ2-5, with TRBD2 matching over 9 bases. With 8 bases clipped from V and 2 bases from J, the junction kept 12 bases outside the gene matches. The CDR3 consists of 15 residues. Germline-derived CDR1 and CDR2 are SQVTM and ANQGSEA. Here the CDR3 reads CSLRDLAGNQETQYF. The DNA for the CDR3 is TGCAGCTTAAGAGACCTAGCGGGGAATCAAGAGACCCAGTACTTC.

CDR3 sequence (DNA): TGTGCCAGCAGCTTGGGCACAGGGGTTGCGTCCTACGAGCAGTACTTC. Translated: CASSLGTGVASYEQYF. J is TRBJ2-7 and V is TRBV5-6; 7 nucleotides line up with TRBD1. V lost 0 bases and J lost 1; bases outside the gene matches: 7. CDR3 length: 16 residues. Germline CDR1 reads SGHDT; CDR2 reads YYEEEE.

V usage is TRBV5-6 and J usage is TRBJ1-2, with D unclear. The germline V gene has CDR1 SGHDT and CDR2 YYEEEE. Between the trimmed V and J ends, which lost 4 bases and 4 bases, there was a span of 14 bases. The length of the CDR3 is 14 residues. The CDR3 here is CASSLLTSIYGYTF. DNA of the CDR3: TGTGCCAGCAGCCTTCTGACATCAATCTATGGCTACACCTTC. Looking up the rest from reference TRBV5-6 and TRBJ1-2 gives the full variable domain: DAGVTQSPTHLIKTRGQQVTLRCSPKSGHDTVSWYQQALGQGPQFIFQYYEEEERQRGNFPDRFSGHQFPNYSSELNVNALLLGDSALYLCASSLLTSIYGYTFGSGTRLTVV.

This clone appeared a single time. V usage is TRBV4-1 and J usage is TRBJ2-4, with a possible D match to TRBD1 (5 bases). V lost 0 bases and J lost 7, with 13 bases in between. The CDR3 sequence is 15 residues long. The germline V gene encodes CDR1 MGHRA and CDR2 YSYEKL. The CDR3 nucleotides read TGCGCCAGCAGCCAAGACAGGGATTTGGGGAACATTCAGTACTTC. Translated: CASSQDRDLGNIQYF.

The V call is TRBV4-2, the J call TRBJ2-3; TRBD1 matches 11 bases. This CDR3 region has 16 residues. Germline CDR1 and CDR2: LGHNA and YNFKEQ. The junction had 3 bases not matched to a gene; V was cut back by 0 bases and J by 4 bases. CDR3 in DNA: TGTGCCAGCAGCCAAGATCTGGGACAGGGGGCAGATACGCAGTATTTT. This sequence encodes CASSQDLGQGADTQYF.

The chain combines TRBV5-1 with TRBJ2-7, with 10 bases lining up with TRBD1. Germline CDR1 and CDR2: SGHRS and YFSETQ. Losses at the gene ends were 0 bases for V and 3 bases for J; bases not matched to a gene: 3. The CDR3 is made up of 15 amino acids. CDR3 in DNA: TGCGCCAGCAGCTTGGAGACAGGGGGCATCTACGAGCAGTACTTC. Translated, it gives CASSLETGGIYEQYF.

Details on this clone: The junction and the germline gene differ at one end; a read error may be behind it. The chain carries TRBV10-3 and TRBJ2-7; maybe TRBD2 (5 bases). The CDR3 has 13 amino acids. The germline V gene encodes CDR1 ENHRY and CDR2 SYGVKD. CDR3 nucleotides: TGTGCCATCAATGAGTTTATCGGGGACGAGCAGTACTTC. This sequence encodes CAINEFIGDEQYF.

The V gene is TRBV4-2, the J gene TRBJ2-1; TRBD1 or TRBD2 may be the D gene (5 bases each). V lost 4 bases to trimming and J lost 8 bases, with 12 bases between them. Germline V lookup: CDR1 LGHNA, CDR2 YNFKEQ. The CDR3 has 13 residues. The CDR3 DNA sequence: TGTGCCAGCAGCCTTACTAGGGACCATGAGCAGTTCTTC. Residues: CASSLTRDHEQFF.

This clone ranks as medium-sized. The chain is built from TRBV6-4 and TRBJ2-3; the match to TRBD2 covers 8 bases. The CDR3 is made up of 14 amino acids. V gave up 4 bases and J gave up 3 bases; unmatched junction bases: 3. Germline-derived CDR1 and CDR2 are MRHNA and SNTAGT. CDR3 bases: TGTGCCAGCAGTGCCGGGGGGGCTACAGATACGCAGTATTTT. It is translated as CASSAGGATDTQYF.

J is TRBJ2-3 and V is TRBV13; tentatively, D is TRBD1 or TRBD2 (7 bases each). The CDR3 consists of 15 residues. CDR1 is PRHDT and CDR2 is FYEKMQ in the germline V gene (reference sequence). Trimming removed 5 bases at V and 2 bases at J, with 14 bases between. The chain's CDR3 is CASSTRGTDTDTQYF. The CDR3 nucleotides read TGTGCCAGCAGCACGCGGGGGACAGACACAGATACGCAGTATTTT.

The chain is built from TRBV25-1 and TRBJ2-5, with D unresolved. Germline CDR1 and CDR2: MGHDK and SYGVNS. The CDR3 runs 11 residues. V was clipped by 4 bases and J by 10 bases, with 10 bases between them. CDR3 sequence (DNA): TGTGCCAGCAGTGGACACGAACTCCAGTACTTC. Amino acids: CASSGHELQYF.

This rearrangement joins TRBV29-1 to TRBJ2-2, with 14 bases identical to TRBD2. CDR3 length equals 16 residues. Germline V gives CDR1 SQVTM, CDR2 ANQGSEA. V dropped 7 bases and J dropped 4; count of bases not matched to a gene: 8. The CDR3 is CSAPGLAGDLTGELFF. The CDR3, as DNA: TGCAGCGCTCCGGGACTAGCGGGAGACCTCACCGGGGAGCTGTTTTTT.

The V and J genes are TRBV6-5 and TRBJ1-2; D remains ambiguous. CDR1 is MNHEY and CDR2 is SVGAGI in the germline V gene. This CDR3 has 16 amino acids. V was shortened by 2 bases and J by 3 bases, with 16 bases between the two germline ends. DNA for the CDR3: TGTGCCAGCAGTTACGGCCTAGGCGGTAGCCACTATGGCTACACCTTC. It translates to CASSYGLGGSHYGYTF.

CDR3 loop: CASSFGQGQGTDTQYF. The CDR3 DNA is TGTGCCAGCAGTTTTGGACAGGGACAGGGCACAGATACGCAGTATTTT. The chain recombines TRBV27 with TRBJ2-3; 8 positions agree with TRBD1. Germline loops: CDR1 MNHEY, CDR2 SMNVEV (reference sequence). V was clipped by 3 bases and J by 1 base; unmatched bases: 6. The CDR3 covers 16 residues.

This sequence joins TRBV27 and TRBJ2-3; 9 bases are shared with TRBD2. This CDR3 comprises 18 residues. CDR1 is MNHEY and CDR2 is SMNVEV in the germline V gene (reference sequence). The V and J ends lost 0 bases and 2 bases, in that order; junction bases with no gene match: 9. DNA for the CDR3: TGTGCCAGCAGTTTATCCGGGGCTAGCGGGATATTCACAGATACGCAGTATTTT. This codes for CASSLSGASGIFTDTQYF.

The chain links TRBV7-6 to TRBJ2-1, with 10 bases fitting TRBD2. CDR1 and CDR2 (germline): SGHVS, FNYEAQ. V dropped 2 bases and J dropped 6; count of bases not matched to a gene: 4. This CDR3 contains 15 residues. The CDR3: CASSLQAGGPNEQFF. Written as DNA, the CDR3 is TGTGCCAGCAGCTTACAAGCGGGAGGGCCCAATGAGCAGTTCTTC.

This clone was observed once. This chain connects TRBV25-1 to TRBJ2-7; D assignment may be TRBD1 or TRBD2 (6 bases each). Per the germline V gene, CDR1 is MGHDK and CDR2 is SYGVNS. V was trimmed by 2 bases and J by 6 bases, leaving 14 bases between them. This CDR3 is 14 amino acids long. CDR3 residues: CASSETGGGLEQYF. CDR3 coding DNA: TGTGCCAGCAGTGAAACCGGTGGGGGGCTCGAGCAGTACTTC.

The chain has TRBV29-1 and TRBJ1-2; no clear D gene. Germline values: CDR1 SQVTM, CDR2 ANQGSEA. The CDR3 totals 11 residues. Between the trimmed V and J ends, which lost 3 bases and 7 bases, there was a span of 9 bases. CDR3 nucleotide sequence: TGCAGCGTTGAGGCCCGTCCTGGCTACACCTTC. This encodes CSVEARPGYTF.